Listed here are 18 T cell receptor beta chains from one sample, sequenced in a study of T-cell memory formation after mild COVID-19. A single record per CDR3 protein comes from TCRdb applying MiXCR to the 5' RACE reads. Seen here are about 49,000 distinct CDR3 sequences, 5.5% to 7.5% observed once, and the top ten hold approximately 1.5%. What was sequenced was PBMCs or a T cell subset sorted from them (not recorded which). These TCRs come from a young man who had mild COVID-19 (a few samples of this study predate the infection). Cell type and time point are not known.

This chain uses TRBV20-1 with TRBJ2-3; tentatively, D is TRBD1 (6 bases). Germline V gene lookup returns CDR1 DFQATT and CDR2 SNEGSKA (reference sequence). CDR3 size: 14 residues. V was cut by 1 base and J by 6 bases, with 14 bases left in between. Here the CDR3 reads CSARGQERKDTQYF. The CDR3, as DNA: TGCAGTGCTAGAGGACAGGAGAGGAAGGATACGCAGTATTTT.

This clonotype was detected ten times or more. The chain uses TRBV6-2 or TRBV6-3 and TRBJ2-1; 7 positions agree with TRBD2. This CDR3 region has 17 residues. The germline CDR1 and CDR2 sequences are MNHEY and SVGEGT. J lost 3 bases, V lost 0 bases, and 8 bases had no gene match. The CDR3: CASSYSPPGGIYNEQFF. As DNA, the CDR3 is TGTGCCAGCAGTTACTCCCCCCCCGGGGGGATCTACAATGAGCAGTTCTTC.

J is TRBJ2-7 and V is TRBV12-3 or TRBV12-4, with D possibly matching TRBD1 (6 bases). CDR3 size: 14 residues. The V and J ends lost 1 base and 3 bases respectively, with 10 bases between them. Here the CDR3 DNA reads TGTGCCAGCAGTTTAGAGAGGGGGAGCTACGAGCAGTACTTC. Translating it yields CASSLERGSYEQYF.

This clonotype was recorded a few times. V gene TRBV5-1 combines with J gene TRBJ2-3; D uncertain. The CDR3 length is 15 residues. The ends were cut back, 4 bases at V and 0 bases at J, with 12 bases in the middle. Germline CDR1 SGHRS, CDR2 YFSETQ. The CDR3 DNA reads TGCGCCAGCAGCCAATACAGAAAAAGCACAGATACGCAGTATTTT. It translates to CASSQYRKSTDTQYF.

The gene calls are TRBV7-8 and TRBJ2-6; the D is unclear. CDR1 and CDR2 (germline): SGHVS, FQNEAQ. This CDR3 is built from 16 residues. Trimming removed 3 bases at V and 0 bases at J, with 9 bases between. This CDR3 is CASSFGGLSGANVLTF. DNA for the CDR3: TGTGCCAGCAGCTTTGGCGGCCTCTCTGGGGCCAACGTCCTGACTTTC.

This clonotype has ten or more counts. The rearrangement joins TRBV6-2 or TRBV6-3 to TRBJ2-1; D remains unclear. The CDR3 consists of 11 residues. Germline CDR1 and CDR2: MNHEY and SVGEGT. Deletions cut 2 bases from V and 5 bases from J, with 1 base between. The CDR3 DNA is TGTGCCAGCAGTTACGACAATGAGCAGTTCTTC. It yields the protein CASSYDNEQFF.

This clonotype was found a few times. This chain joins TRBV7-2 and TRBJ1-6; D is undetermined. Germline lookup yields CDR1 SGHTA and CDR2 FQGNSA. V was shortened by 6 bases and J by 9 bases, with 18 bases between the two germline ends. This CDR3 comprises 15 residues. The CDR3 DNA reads TGTGCCAGCAGTCCCGGTTTTGAGGGAGGTTCACCCCTCCACTTT. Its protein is CASSPGFEGGSPLHF.

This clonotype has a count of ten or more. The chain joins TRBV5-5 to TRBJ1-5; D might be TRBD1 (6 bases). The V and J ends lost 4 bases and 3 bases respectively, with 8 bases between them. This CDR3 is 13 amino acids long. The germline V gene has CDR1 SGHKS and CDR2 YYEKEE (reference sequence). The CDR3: CASSPGVNQPQHF. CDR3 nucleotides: TGTGCCAGCAGCCCAGGGGTCAATCAGCCCCAGCATTTT.

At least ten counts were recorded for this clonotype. Here the CDR3 reads CASSYSGRGETQYF. The CDR3 bases are TGTGCCAGCAGTTACTCGGGCAGGGGAGAGACCCAGTACTTC. The chain carries TRBV6-5 and TRBJ2-5; D possibly corresponds to TRBD1 (6 bases). The germline V gene encodes CDR1 MNHEY and CDR2 SVGAGI. V shed 0 bases and J shed 4 bases, with 9 bases lying between them. The CDR3 consists of 14 residues.

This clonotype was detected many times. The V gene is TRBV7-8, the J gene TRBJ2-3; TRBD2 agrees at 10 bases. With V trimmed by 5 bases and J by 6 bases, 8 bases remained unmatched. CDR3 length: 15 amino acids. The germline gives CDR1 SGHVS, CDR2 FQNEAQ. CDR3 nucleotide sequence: TGTGCCAGCAGCCCCCAGCGGGGGGGCCGTGATACGCAGTATTTT. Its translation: CASSPQRGGRDTQYF.

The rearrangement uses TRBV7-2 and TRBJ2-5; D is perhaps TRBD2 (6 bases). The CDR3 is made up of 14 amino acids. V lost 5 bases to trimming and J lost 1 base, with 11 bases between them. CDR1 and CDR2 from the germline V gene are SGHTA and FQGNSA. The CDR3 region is CASSTGLSQETQYF. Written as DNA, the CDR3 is TGTGCCAGCAGCACCGGACTAAGCCAAGAGACCCAGTACTTC.

CDR3: CTTRGGQFF. For the CDR3, the DNA is TGCACCACTCGGGGGGGGCAGTTCTTC. The gene calls are TRBV29-1 and TRBJ2-1; 8 bases match TRBD2. Germline V CDR1 and CDR2: SQVTM, ANQGSEA. The CDR3 runs 9 residues.

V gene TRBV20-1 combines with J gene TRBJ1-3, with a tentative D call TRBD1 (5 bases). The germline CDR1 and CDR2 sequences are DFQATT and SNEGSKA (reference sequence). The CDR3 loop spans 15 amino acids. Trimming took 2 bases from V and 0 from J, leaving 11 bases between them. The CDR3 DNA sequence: TGCAGTGCTAGAATTAGGGGCATCTCTGGAAACACCATATATTTT. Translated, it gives CSARIRGISGNTIYF.

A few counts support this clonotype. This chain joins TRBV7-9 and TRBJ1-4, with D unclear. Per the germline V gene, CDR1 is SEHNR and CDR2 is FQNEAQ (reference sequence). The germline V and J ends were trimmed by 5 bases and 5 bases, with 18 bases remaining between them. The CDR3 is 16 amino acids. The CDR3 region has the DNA TGTGCCAGCAGCCGAAATGGATTCCCTACGAATGAAAAACTGTTTTTT. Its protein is CASSRNGFPTNEKLFF.

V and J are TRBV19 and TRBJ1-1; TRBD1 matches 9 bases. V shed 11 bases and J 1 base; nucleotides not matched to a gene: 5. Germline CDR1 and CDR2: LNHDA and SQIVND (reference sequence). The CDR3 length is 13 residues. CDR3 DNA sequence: TGTGCCGTGGACAGGGGATGGAACACTGAAGCTTTCTTT. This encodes CAVDRGWNTEAFF.

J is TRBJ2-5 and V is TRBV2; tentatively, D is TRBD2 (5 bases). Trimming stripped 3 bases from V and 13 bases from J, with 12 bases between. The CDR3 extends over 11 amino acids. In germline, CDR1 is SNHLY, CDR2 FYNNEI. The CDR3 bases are TGTGCCAGCAGTGATAGAGGGTCGCTGTACTTC. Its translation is CASSDRGSLYF.

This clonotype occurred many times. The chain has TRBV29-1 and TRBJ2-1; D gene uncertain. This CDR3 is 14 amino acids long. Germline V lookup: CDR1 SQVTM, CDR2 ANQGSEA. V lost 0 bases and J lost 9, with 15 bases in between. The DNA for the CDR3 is TGCAGCGTTGAAGAAATGCTTGTAGGGCCTGAGCAGTTCTTC. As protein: CSVEEMLVGPEQFF.

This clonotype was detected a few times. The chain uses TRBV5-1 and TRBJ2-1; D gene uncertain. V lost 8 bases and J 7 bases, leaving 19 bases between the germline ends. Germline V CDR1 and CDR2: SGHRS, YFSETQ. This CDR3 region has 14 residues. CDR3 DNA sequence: TGCGCCAGGGCCCGAAGACGAGCGCTAAATGAGCAGTTCTTC. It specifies CARARRRALNEQFF.